A selection of T cell receptor beta chains follows, all from one sample in a study of early T cells in non-severe SARS-CoV-2 infection. TCRdb reanalysed the 5' RACE reads using MiXCR and keeps one entry per CDR3 protein. Among over 55,000 distinct CDR3 sequences listed, less than 9.5% were seen once. Specimen: whole blood. These receptors were obtained from an adult who was a healthcare worker with PCR-confirmed SARS-CoV-2 infection or an uninfected control (not recorded which). CDR3s include the opening cysteine and the closing phenylalanine or tryptophan. D genes are given only for firm matches. Only some rows state a clone size, as once, few, many or a class for expanded clones.

DNA: TGTGCCAGCAGCTTAGTTGATGAAGCTTTCTTT
CDR3: CASSLVDEAFF
J: TRBJ1-1
size: few
D: NA
V: TRBV11-2

DNA: TGCAGCGTGGCCCTTTTCGCGGGGACTACAAATGAGCAGTTCTTC
CDR3: CSVALFAGTTNEQFF
J: TRBJ2-1
size: many
D: TRBD2
V: TRBV29-1

DNA: TGTGCCAGCAGCTTATTTCACAGTACGTACGAGCAGTACTTC
CDR3: CASSLFHSTYEQYF
J: TRBJ2-7
size: many
D: NA
V: TRBV7-2

DNA: TGTGCCAGCAGTCCACAGGGGGCGACAGGGGCCAACGTCCTGACTTTC
CDR3: CASSPQGATGANVLTF
J: TRBJ2-6
size: many
D: TRBD1
V: TRBV27

DNA: TGCAGTGCTACCCAGACAGGGGGCGCCTATGGCTACACCTTC
CDR3: CSATQTGGAYGYTF
J: TRBJ1-2
size: many
D: TRBD1
V: TRBV20-1

DNA: TGCGCCAGCAGCTTGAGGAGATTGGGGCGGGACACTGAAGCTTTCTTT
CDR3: CASSLRRLGRDTEAFF
J: TRBJ1-1
size: many
D: NA
V: TRBV5-1

DNA: TGCAGTGCTTGGACTAGCGGGAGGAACAATGAGCAGTTCTTC
CDR3: CSAWTSGRNNEQFF
J: TRBJ2-1
size: many
D: TRBD2
V: TRBV20-1

DNA: TGTGCCAGCAGCCGATTAGACAGGCTGAACACTGAAGCTTTCTTT
CDR3: CASSRLDRLNTEAFF
J: TRBJ1-1
size: few
D: NA
V: TRBV5-4

DNA: TGCGCCAGCAGCTTGCGGGCGGGAGGCGACAATGAGCAGTTCTTC
CDR3: CASSLRAGGDNEQFF
J: TRBJ2-1
size: many
D: TRBD2
V: TRBV5-1

DNA: TGCAGTTTCCATAACAGGGGCTATGGCTACACCTTC
CDR3: CSFHNRGYGYTF
J: TRBJ1-2
size: many
D: TRBD1
V: TRBV20-1

DNA: TGTGCCAGCAGTTACGGCGGAGATGGGGATACGCAGTATTTT
CDR3: CASSYGGDGDTQYF
J: TRBJ2-3
size: NA
D: NA
V: TRBV6-5

DNA: TGTGCCAGCAGCGTAGACCCAGGCGTACCGGAAGCTTTCTTT
CDR3: CASSVDPGVPEAFF
J: TRBJ1-1
size: NA
D: NA
V: TRBV9

DNA: TGTGCCAGCAGCTTAGTTTCTGGCACAGATACGCAGTATTTT
CDR3: CASSLVSGTDTQYF
J: TRBJ2-3
size: few
D: NA
V: TRBV7-2

DNA: TGTGCCAGCAGCCAGGGGCGGAGCTCCTACAATGAGCAGTTCTTC
CDR3: CASSQGRSSYNEQFF
J: TRBJ2-1
size: many
D: NA
V: TRBV7-3

DNA: TGTGCCAGCAGCTTAGATCCAGCAACCGATACGCAGTATTTT
CDR3: CASSLDPATDTQYF
J: TRBJ2-3
size: NA
D: NA
V: TRBV11-2

DNA: TGCGCCAGCAGCCAAGATCTGGCGGGAGGATATACGCAGTATTTT
CDR3: CASSQDLAGGYTQYF
J: TRBJ2-3
size: NA
D: TRBD2
V: TRBV4-1

DNA: TGTGCCAGCAGCCGCGGGGCGGGGGAGCAGTACTTC
CDR3: CASSRGAGEQYF
J: TRBJ2-7
size: few
D: NA
V: TRBV11-2

DNA: TGCGCCAGCAGCTTGGGGGTCTCCTACAATGAGCAGTTCTTC
CDR3: CASSLGVSYNEQFF
J: TRBJ2-1
size: NA
D: NA
V: TRBV5-1

DNA: TGCAGCGTTGGCCGGACAGGCTACGAGCAGTACTTC
CDR3: CSVGRTGYEQYF
J: TRBJ2-7
size: few
D: TRBD1
V: TRBV29-1

DNA: TGTGCCAGCAGCCCCTTCCCGCTAGGAGGGAATGAGCAGTTCTTC
CDR3: CASSPFPLGGNEQFF
J: TRBJ2-1
size: many
D: NA
V: TRBV7-3

DNA: TGTGCCAGCAGTTCTGGCGGGGATCCGACCCACACTGAAGCTTTCTTT
CDR3: CASSSGGDPTHTEAFF
J: TRBJ1-1
size: many
D: NA
V: TRBV7-3

DNA: TGTGCCAGCAGCCTCCTAGGGGGCCCAGATACGCAGTATTTT
CDR3: CASSLLGGPDTQYF
J: TRBJ2-3
size: many
D: TRBD1
V: TRBV9

DNA: TGTGCCAGCAGCGTTACCCGGGACGAAAGTCCACGTTTT
CDR3: CASSVTRDESPRF
J: TRBJ1-3
size: NA
D: NA
V: TRBV2

DNA: TGTGCCACCAGCAGAGGAGGACAGCGGCACACAGATACGCAGTATTTT
CDR3: CATSRGGQRHTDTQYF
J: TRBJ2-3
size: NA
D: NA
V: TRBV15

DNA: TGTGCCAGCAGCTTGGGACTAGAGGACCAAGAGACCCAGTACTTC
CDR3: CASSLGLEDQETQYF
J: TRBJ2-5
size: few
D: TRBD2
V: TRBV7-8

DNA: TGTGCCAGCAGTGGTTATCCGGGACAGGGTACGTCCGAGCAGTACTTC
CDR3: CASSGYPGQGTSEQYF
J: TRBJ2-7
size: few
D: TRBD1
V: TRBV27

DNA: TGTGCCAGCGGACTAGCGGGAGCCTACGAGCAGTACTTC
CDR3: CASGLAGAYEQYF
J: TRBJ2-7
size: NA
D: TRBD2
V: TRBV2

DNA: TGTGCCAGCAGCCAAGCCCAAGAGACCCAGTACTTC
CDR3: CASSQAQETQYF
J: TRBJ2-5
size: NA
D: NA
V: TRBV14

DNA: TGTGCCACCAGCAGAGATCCAGCGGGAGGAAGCACCGGGGAGCTGTTTTTT
CDR3: CATSRDPAGGSTGELFF
J: TRBJ2-2
size: many
D: TRBD2
V: TRBV15

DNA: TGTGCCAGCAGTCAACCGGGACAGGGGCATCAGCCCCAGCATTTT
CDR3: CASSQPGQGHQPQHF
J: TRBJ1-5
size: NA
D: TRBD1
V: TRBV28

DNA: TGTGCCAGCAGAACGGACACCCCCAGGGAGACCCAGTACTTC
CDR3: CASRTDTPRETQYF
J: TRBJ2-5
size: medium-sized
D: NA
V: TRBV28

DNA: TGTGCCAGCAGCCGGGCAGGACTAGAAGACAATGAGCAGTTCTTC
CDR3: CASSRAGLEDNEQFF
J: TRBJ2-1
size: NA
D: TRBD2
V: TRBV5-6

DNA: TGCAGTGCTAGTGCCGGGGACAGGGGGAACATTCAGTACTTC
CDR3: CSASAGDRGNIQYF
J: TRBJ2-4
size: many
D: TRBD1
V: TRBV20-1

DNA: TGTGCCAGCAGCTTAACCCCAGGCTTGGGTATCGAGCAGTACTTC
CDR3: CASSLTPGLGIEQYF
J: TRBJ2-7
size: NA
D: NA
V: TRBV7-2

DNA: TGTGCCAGCAGTTTCCTCTCCACTAGCAATCAGCCCCAGCATTTT
CDR3: CASSFLSTSNQPQHF
J: TRBJ1-5
size: many
D: NA
V: TRBV12-3/TRBV12-4

DNA: TGTGCCAGCAGCTTAGCGAGCGGACCGATCTCTGGAAACACCATATATTTT
CDR3: CASSLASGPISGNTIYF
J: TRBJ1-3
size: many
D: NA
V: TRBV7-2

DNA: TGTGCCAGCAGCCCCCCGCCCGACACTGAAGCTTTCTTT
CDR3: CASSPPPDTEAFF
J: TRBJ1-1
size: many
D: NA
V: TRBV7-9

DNA: TGTGCCAGCAGCTCCGGCACGAACACCGGGGAGCTGTTTTTT
CDR3: CASSSGTNTGELFF
J: TRBJ2-2
size: many
D: NA
V: TRBV7-9

DNA: TGTGCCAGCAGTTTCAGGGAGGCGACTGAAGCTTTCTTT
CDR3: CASSFREATEAFF
J: TRBJ1-1
size: many
D: NA
V: TRBV27

DNA: TGTGCCAGCAGCTTGCAGGGTACGCGTGGAGGAGAGCAGTACTTC
CDR3: CASSLQGTRGGEQYF
J: TRBJ2-7
size: many
D: NA
V: TRBV7-2

DNA: TGTGCCAGCAGCCAAGTGGGCACGCCGAAAGAGACCCAGTACTTC
CDR3: CASSQVGTPKETQYF
J: TRBJ2-5
size: many
D: NA
V: TRBV14

DNA: TGCGCCAGCAGCCAAGATCCAGGGGGCGGTTACGAGCAGTACTTC
CDR3: CASSQDPGGGYEQYF
J: TRBJ2-7
size: many
D: TRBD1
V: TRBV4-1

DNA: TGTGCCACCAGTGATCCGGCGACTAGCGGGAGAGGCAAAAACATTCAGTACTTC
CDR3: CATSDPATSGRGKNIQYF
J: TRBJ2-4
size: many
D: TRBD2
V: TRBV24-1

DNA: TGTGCCAGCACCCTCAGTGGGGGTTTTAATGGCTACACCTTC
CDR3: CASTLSGGFNGYTF
J: TRBJ1-2
size: few
D: NA
V: TRBV6-2/TRBV6-3

DNA: TGTGCCAGCAGTACGGGACATTCTTCCTACGAGCAGTACTTC
CDR3: CASSTGHSSYEQYF
J: TRBJ2-7
size: many
D: NA
V: TRBV12-3/TRBV12-4